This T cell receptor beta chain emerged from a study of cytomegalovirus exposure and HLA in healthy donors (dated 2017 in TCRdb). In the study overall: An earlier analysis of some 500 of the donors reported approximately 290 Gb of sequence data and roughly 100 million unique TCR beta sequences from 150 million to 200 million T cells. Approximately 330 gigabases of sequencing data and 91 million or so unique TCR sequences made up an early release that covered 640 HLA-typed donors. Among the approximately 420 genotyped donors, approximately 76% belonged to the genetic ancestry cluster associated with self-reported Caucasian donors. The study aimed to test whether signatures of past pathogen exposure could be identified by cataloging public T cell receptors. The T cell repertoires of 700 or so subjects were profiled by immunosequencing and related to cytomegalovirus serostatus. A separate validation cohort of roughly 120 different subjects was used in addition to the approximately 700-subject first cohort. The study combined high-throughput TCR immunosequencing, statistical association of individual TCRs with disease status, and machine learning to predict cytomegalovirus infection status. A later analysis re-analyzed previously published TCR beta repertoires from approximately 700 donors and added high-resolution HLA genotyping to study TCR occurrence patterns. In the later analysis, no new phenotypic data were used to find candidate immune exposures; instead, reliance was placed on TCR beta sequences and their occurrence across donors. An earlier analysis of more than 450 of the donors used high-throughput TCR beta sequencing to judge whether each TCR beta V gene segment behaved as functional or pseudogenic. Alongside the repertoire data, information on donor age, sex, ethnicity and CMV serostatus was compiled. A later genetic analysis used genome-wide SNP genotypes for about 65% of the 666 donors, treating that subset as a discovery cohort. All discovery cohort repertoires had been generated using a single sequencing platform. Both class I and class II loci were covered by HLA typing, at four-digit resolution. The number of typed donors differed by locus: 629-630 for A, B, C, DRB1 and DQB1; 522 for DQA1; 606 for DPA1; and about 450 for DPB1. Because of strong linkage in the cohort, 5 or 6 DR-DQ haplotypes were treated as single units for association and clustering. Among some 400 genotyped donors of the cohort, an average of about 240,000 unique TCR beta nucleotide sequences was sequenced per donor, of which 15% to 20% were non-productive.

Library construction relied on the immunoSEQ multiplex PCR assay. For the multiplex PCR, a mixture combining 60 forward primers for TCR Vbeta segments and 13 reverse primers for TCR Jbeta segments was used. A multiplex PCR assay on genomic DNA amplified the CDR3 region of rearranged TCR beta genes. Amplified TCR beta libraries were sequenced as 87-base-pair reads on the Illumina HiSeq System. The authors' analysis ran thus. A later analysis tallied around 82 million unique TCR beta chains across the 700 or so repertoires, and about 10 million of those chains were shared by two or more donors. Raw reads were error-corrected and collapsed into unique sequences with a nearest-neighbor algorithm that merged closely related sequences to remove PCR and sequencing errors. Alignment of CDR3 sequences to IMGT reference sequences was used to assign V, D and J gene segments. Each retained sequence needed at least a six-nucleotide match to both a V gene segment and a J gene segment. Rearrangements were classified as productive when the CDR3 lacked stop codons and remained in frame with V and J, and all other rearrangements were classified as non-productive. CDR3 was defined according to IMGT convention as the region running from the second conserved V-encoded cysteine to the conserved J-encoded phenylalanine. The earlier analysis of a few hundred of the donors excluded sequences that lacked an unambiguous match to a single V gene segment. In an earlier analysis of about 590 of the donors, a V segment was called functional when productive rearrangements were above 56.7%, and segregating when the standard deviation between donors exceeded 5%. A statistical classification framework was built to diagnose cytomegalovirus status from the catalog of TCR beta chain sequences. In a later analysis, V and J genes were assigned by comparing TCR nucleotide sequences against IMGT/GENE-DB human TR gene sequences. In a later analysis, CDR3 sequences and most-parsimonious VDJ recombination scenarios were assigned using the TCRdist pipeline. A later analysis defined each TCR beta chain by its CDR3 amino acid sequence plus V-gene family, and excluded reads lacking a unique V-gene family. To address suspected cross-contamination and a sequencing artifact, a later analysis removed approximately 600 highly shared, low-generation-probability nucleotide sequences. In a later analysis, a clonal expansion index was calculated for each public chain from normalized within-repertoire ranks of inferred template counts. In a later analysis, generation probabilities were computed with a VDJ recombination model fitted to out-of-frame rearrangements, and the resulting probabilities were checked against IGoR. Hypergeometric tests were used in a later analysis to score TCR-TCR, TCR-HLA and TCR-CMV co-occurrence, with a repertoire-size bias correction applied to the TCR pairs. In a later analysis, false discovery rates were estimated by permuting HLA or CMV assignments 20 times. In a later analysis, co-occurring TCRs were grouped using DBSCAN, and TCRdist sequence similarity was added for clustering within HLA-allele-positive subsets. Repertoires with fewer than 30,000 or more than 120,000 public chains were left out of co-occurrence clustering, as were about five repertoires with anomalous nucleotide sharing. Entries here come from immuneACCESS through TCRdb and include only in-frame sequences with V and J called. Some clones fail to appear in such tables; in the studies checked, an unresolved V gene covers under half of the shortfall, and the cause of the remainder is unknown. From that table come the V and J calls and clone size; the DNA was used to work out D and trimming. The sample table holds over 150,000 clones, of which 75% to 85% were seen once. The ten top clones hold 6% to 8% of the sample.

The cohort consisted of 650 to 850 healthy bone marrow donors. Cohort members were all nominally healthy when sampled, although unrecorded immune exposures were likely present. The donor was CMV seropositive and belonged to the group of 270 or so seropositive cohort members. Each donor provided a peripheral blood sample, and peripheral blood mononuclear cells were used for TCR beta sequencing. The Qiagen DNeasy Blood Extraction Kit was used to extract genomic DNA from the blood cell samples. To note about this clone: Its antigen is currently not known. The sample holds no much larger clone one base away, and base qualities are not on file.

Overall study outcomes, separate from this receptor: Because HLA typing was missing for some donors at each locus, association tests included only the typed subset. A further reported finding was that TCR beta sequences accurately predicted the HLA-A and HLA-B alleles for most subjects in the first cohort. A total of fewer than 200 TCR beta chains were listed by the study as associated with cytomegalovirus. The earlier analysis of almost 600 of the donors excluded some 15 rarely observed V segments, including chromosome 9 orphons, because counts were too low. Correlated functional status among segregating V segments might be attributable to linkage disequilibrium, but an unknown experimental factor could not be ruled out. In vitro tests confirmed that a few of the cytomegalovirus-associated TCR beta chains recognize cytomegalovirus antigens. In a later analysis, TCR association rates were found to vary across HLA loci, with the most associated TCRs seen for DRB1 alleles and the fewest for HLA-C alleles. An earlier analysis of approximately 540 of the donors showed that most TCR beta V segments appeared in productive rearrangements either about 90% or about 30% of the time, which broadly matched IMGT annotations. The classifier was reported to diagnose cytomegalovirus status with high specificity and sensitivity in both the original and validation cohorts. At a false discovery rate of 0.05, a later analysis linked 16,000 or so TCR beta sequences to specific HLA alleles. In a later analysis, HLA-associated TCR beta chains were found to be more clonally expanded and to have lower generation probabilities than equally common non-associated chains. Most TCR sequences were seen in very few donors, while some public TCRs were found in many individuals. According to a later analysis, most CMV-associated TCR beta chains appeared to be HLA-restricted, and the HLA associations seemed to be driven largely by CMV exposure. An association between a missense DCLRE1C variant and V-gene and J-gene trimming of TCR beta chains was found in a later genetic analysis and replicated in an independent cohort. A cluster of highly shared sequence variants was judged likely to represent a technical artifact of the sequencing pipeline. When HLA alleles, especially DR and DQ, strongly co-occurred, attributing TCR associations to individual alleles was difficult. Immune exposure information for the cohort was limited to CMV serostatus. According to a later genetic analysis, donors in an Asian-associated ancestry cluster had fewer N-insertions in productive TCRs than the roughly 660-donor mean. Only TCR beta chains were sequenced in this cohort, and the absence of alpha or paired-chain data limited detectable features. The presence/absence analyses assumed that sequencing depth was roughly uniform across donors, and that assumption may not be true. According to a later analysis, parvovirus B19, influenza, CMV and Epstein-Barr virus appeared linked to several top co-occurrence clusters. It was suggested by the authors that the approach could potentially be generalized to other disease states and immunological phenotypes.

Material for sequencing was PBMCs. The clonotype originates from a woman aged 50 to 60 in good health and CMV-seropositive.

The DNA reads TGCGCCAGCAGCCAAAGATTAGCTACAGATACGCAGTATTTT. Protein translation: CASSQRLATDTQYF. The chain employs TRBV4-3 and TRBJ2-3, with no reliable assignment of the D segment. From the cysteine through the phenylalanine, the CDR3 covers 14 amino acids. The kept DNA is CDR3 alone, 42 bases in frame from the first base. The junction carries 9 bases between V and J, which are trimmed by 2 bases and 3 bases respectively. The CDR1 and CDR2 encoded by the germline V gene are LGHNA and YSLEER.